These T cell receptor beta chains were read from a single sample in a study of vaccination effects on CD4 cells after COVID-19. These receptors have no known antigen. TCRdb's copy holds only in-frame clones and misses some; the assay was immunoSEQ multiplex PCR. The sample lists tens of thousands of clones; approximately 81% were seen once. The sequenced sample was CD4+ T cells from PBMCs cultured without peptide, obtained before COVID-19 vaccination. These receptors originate from a human donor who had a prior SARS-CoV-2 infection. Each CDR3 is given with its conserved first and last residue. A D gene is named only where the DNA matches it firmly. Only some rows state a clone size, as once, few, many or a class for expanded clones.

TRBD2 TRBJ2-3 TRBV5-4 NA CASSLGLAGSTDTQYF TGTGCCAGCAGCTTGGGACTAGCGGGAAGCACAGATACGCAGTATTTT
NA TRBJ1-1 TRBV21-1 NA CASSKGKGVSDTEAFF TGTGCCAGCAGCAAAGGCAAAGGGGTCTCGGACACTGAAGCTTTCTTT
NA TRBJ2-3 TRBV30 NA CAWSVVLSTDTQYF TGTGCCTGGAGTGTGGTACTTTCCACAGATACGCAGTATTTT
NA TRBJ1-6 TRBV30 few CAWNRDPNSPLHF TGTGCCTGGAACCGGGACCCCAATTCACCCCTCCACTTT
TRBD1 TRBJ1-2 TRBV7-3 NA CASSPTGGYGYTF TGTGCCAGCAGCCCCACAGGGGGCTATGGCTACACCTTC
NA TRBJ2-1 TRBV24-1 NA CATSDGWDWDNEQFF TGTGCCACCAGTGATGGCTGGGACTGGGACAATGAGCAGTTCTTC
TRBD2 TRBJ2-5 TRBV7-7 NA CASSLGLAGRQETQYF TGTGCTAGCAGCTTAGGACTAGCGGGCCGGCAAGAGACCCAGTACTTC
NA TRBJ2-5 TRBV7-8 NA CASSGADGRQETQYF TGTGCCAGCAGCGGAGCTGATGGCAGGCAAGAGACCCAGTACTTC
TRBD1 TRBJ1-6 TRBV6-5 NA CASSPGGQGKSPLHF TGTGCCAGCAGTCCCGGTGGACAGGGCAAATCACCCCTCCACTTT
NA TRBJ2-7 TRBV5-8 few CASLGVLSPSREQYF TGTGCCAGCTTAGGCGTGCTCTCCCCTTCTCGAGAGCAGTACTTC
NA TRBJ1-2 TRBV7-8 few CASSLAGGYGYTF TGTGCCAGCAGCTTAGCGGGGGGCTATGGCTACACCTTC
NA TRBJ1-2 TRBV6-5 NA CASSPWSQAGYTF TGTGCCAGCAGTCCTTGGTCCCAGGCGGGCTACACCTTC
TRBD1 TRBJ2-7 TRBV4-1 NA CASSQKGAGQGYEQYF TGCGCCAGCAGCCAAAAGGGAGCGGGACAGGGTTACGAGCAGTACTTC
NA TRBJ1-4 TRBV30 NA CAWAKSVTNEKLFF TGTGCCTGGGCAAAATCGGTCACTAATGAAAAACTGTTTTTT
NA TRBJ2-7 TRBV19 NA CASSNMALGSEQYF TGTGCCAGTAGTAATATGGCTCTCGGAAGCGAGCAGTACTTC
NA TRBJ1-2 TRBV30 NA CAWSPLGGANYGYTF TGTGCCTGGAGCCCCTTGGGGGGAGCTAACTATGGCTACACCTTC
NA TRBJ2-1 TRBV20-1 NA CSASRGRIGNEQFF TGCAGTGCTAGTCGGGGGAGAATTGGGAATGAGCAGTTCTTC
NA TRBJ2-1 TRBV5-1 few CASSLATDSSYNEQFF TGCGCCAGCAGCTTGGCGACGGACAGCTCCTACAATGAGCAGTTCTTC
TRBD2 TRBJ2-5 TRBV7-2 NA CASSLTSGNFQETQYF TGTGCCAGCAGCTTAACTAGCGGAAACTTCCAAGAGACCCAGTACTTC
NA TRBJ2-5 TRBV5-1 once CASSLAAVQETQYF TGCGCCAGCAGCTTGGCGGCAGTCCAAGAGACCCAGTACTTC
TRBD2 TRBJ2-1 TRBV10-3 NA CAISTSGSFNEQFF TGTGCCATCAGTACTAGCGGGAGTTTCAATGAGCAGTTCTTC
NA TRBJ2-7 TRBV19 NA CASSSTSGSAYEQYF TGTGCCAGTAGTAGCACCTCCGGGAGTGCCTACGAGCAGTACTTC
NA TRBJ2-6 TRBV5-1 few CASRGGIADSGANVLTF TGCGCCAGCAGGGGGGGAATAGCGGACTCTGGGGCCAACGTCCTGACTTTC
NA TRBJ1-1 TRBV7-9 NA CASSPAAGKGTEAFF TGTGCCAGCAGCCCAGCGGCAGGGAAGGGCACTGAAGCTTTCTTT
TRBD2 TRBJ2-2 TRBV11-2 NA CASRSVREGGWELFF TGTGCCAGCAGAAGTGTCAGGGAGGGCGGCTGGGAGCTGTTTTTT
NA TRBJ2-7 TRBV5-6 NA CASSLDPRGTSYEQYF TGTGCCAGCAGCTTAGACCCCCGGGGGACCTCCTACGAGCAGTACTTC
TRBD1 TRBJ1-2 TRBV14 NA CASSQATGDYGYTF TGTGCCAGCAGCCAGGCTACAGGGGACTATGGCTACACCTTC
NA TRBJ2-7 TRBV28 NA CASTYSGNLPSYEQYF TGTGCCAGCACATATTCAGGGAATTTACCCTCCTACGAGCAGTACTTC
NA TRBJ2-2 TRBV5-4 few CASSLVGVNTGELFF TGTGCCAGCAGCTTGGTGGGGGTAAACACCGGGGAGCTGTTTTTT
TRBD2 TRBJ2-7 TRBV7-8 NA CASSLLLIPSGIVYEQYF TGTGCCAGCAGCTTATTACTTATCCCTAGCGGGATCGTATACGAGCAGTACTTC
NA TRBJ2-7 TRBV5-1 NA CASSFTTDTTYEQYF TGCGCCAGCAGCTTTACTACCGACACTACCTACGAGCAGTACTTC
TRBD2 TRBJ2-5 TRBV5-1 NA CATGYGTSLRETQYF TGCGCCACCGGGTACGGGACTAGCTTGAGGGAGACCCAGTACTTC
NA TRBJ1-6 TRBV27 NA CASSLNANSPLHF TGTGCCAGCAGTCTTAACGCGAATTCACCCCTCCACTTT
TRBD1 TRBJ2-2 TRBV2 few CASSYDRVRELFF TGTGCCAGCAGTTACGACAGGGTTCGGGAGCTGTTTTTT
TRBD1 TRBJ1-4 TRBV7-9 NA CASSLVGDRGEKLFF TGTGCCAGCAGCTTAGTCGGGGACAGGGGGGAAAAACTGTTTTTT
NA TRBJ1-2 TRBV5-6 once CASSFWANYGYTF TGTGCCAGCAGCTTTTGGGCTAACTATGGCTACACCTTC
NA TRBJ1-6 TRBV5-5 NA CASSYRGGAYNSPLHF TGTGCCAGCAGCTACCGTGGGGGCGCCTATAATTCACCCCTCCACTTT
NA TRBJ2-3 TRBV5-5 NA CASSSPIASAAWTDTQYF TGTGCCAGCAGCTCACCCATAGCTTCGGCGGCTTGGACAGATACGCAGTATTTT
NA TRBJ1-5 TRBV4-1 few CASSQAGGAILNQPQHF TGCGCCAGCAGCCAAGCAGGAGGGGCGATCCTCAATCAGCCCCAGCATTTT
NA TRBJ2-5 TRBV12-3/TRBV12-4 NA CASSFLRSETQYF TGTGCCAGCAGTTTCTTGCGCTCAGAGACCCAGTACTTC
NA TRBJ1-6 TRBV7-2 NA CASSLKTYNSPLHF TGTGCCAGCAGCTTAAAAACCTATAATTCACCCCTCCACTTT
TRBD2 TRBJ2-5 TRBV29-1 NA CSVSGGSETQYF TGCAGCGTTAGCGGGGGGAGTGAGACCCAGTACTTC
NA TRBJ1-2 TRBV6-5 NA CASKEQEIYGYTF TGTGCCAGCAAAGAACAGGAAATATATGGCTACACCTTC
NA TRBJ1-4 TRBV6-5 NA CASSYSNPTNEKLFF TGTGCCAGCAGTTACTCGAACCCAACTAATGAAAAACTGTTTTTT
NA TRBJ2-2 TRBV3-1/TRBV3-2 NA CASSQGGAGLGELFF TGTGCCAGCAGCCAGGGTGGGGCAGGCCTAGGTGAGCTGTTTTTT
NA TRBJ2-7 TRBV6-5 NA CASSRSPGDEQYF TGTGCCAGCAGTAGATCTCCAGGGGACGAGCAGTACTTC
NA TRBJ2-1 TRBV3-1/TRBV3-2 NA CASSQELSNEQFF TGTGCCAGCAGCCAAGAGCTTTCCAATGAGCAGTTCTTC
NA TRBJ1-1 TRBV7-2 few CASSLEHTEAFF TGTGCCAGCAGCTTAGAGCACACTGAAGCTTTCTTT
NA TRBJ2-7 TRBV4-2 NA CASSQDLEQYF TGTGCCAGCAGCCAAGACCTCGAGCAGTACTTC
TRBD2 TRBJ2-7 TRBV11-2 NA CASSRLAGAYEQYF TGTGCCAGCAGCAGACTAGCGGGGGCCTACGAGCAGTACTTC
TRBD1 TRBJ1-1 TRBV28 NA CASRSDRGVSTEAFF TGTGCCAGCAGATCAGACAGGGGGGTGAGCACTGAAGCTTTCTTT
NA TRBJ1-2 TRBV2 few CASSDFGPWCTF TGTGCCAGCAGTGATTTCGGGCCGTGGTGCACCTTC
NA TRBJ1-2 TRBV7-7 NA CASSLWDKGGYTF TGTGCTAGCAGCTTATGGGATAAGGGGGGCTACACCTTC
NA TRBJ2-1 TRBV10-3 NA CAISRVVWSSYNEQFF TGTGCCATCAGCCGAGTCGTGTGGAGCTCCTACAATGAGCAGTTCTTC
TRBD1 TRBJ1-4 TRBV4-2 NA CASSPRDRGVVRYRSTNEKLFF TGTGCCAGCAGCCCCCGGGACAGGGGCGTCGTAAGGTACCGATCAACTAATGAAAAACTGTTTTTT
NA TRBJ2-7 TRBV5-1 NA CASSLDGGLGEQYF TGCGCCAGCAGCTTGGATGGGGGTTTGGGGGAGCAGTACTTC
TRBD1 TRBJ1-2 TRBV7-8 NA CASSSIQGALGGYTF TGTGCCAGCAGCTCGATCCAGGGGGCTCTTGGAGGCTACACCTTC
NA TRBJ2-2 TRBV4-2 NA CASSQDWPGGTGELFF TGTGCCAGCAGCCAAGATTGGCCTGGGGGGACCGGGGAGCTGTTTTTT
TRBD2 TRBJ2-7 TRBV19 NA CASSISSGAYEQYF TGTGCCAGTAGTATATCAAGCGGGGCCTACGAGCAGTACTTC
NA TRBJ2-3 TRBV19 NA CASSWGKRGPDTQYF TGTGCCAGTAGTTGGGGGAAGAGGGGCCCAGATACGCAGTATTTT